The 17 T cell receptor beta chains given below trace back to one sample, sequenced in a study of PD-1 blockade in classical Hodgkin lymphoma. Time point indicated: cycle 4 day 1 (C4D1), after less than 7 weeks of nivolumab. Relapse after autologous stem cell transplantation occurred in every patient, and brentuximab vedotin exposure varied. It was by magnetic negative selection that CD4+ T cells were purified from thawed PBMCs. Clones were sequenced by immunoSEQ multiplex PCR, and TCRdb holds only the in-frame ones, with some missing. This sample has tens of thousands of clones, with roughly 80% found just once. This sample comprised CD4+ T cells from blood, obtained before the fourth cycle of nivolumab. The receptors were gathered from a human donor with classical Hodgkin lymphoma.

The chain combines TRBV6-5 with TRBJ2-3; maybe TRBD1 (5 bases). The CDR3 is made up of 12 amino acids. The germline V gene encodes CDR1 MNHEY and CDR2 SVGAGI. Trimming left V 4 bases short and J 5 bases short, with 7 bases between. The chain's CDR3 is CASSSGLDTQYF. The CDR3 bases are TGTGCCAGCAGTTCAGGGCTAGATACGCAGTATTTT.

The chain combines TRBV7-7 with TRBJ2-3, with D possibly being TRBD2 (5 bases). V lost 2 bases and J 1 base, leaving 7 bases between the germline ends. This CDR3 has 14 amino acids. Looked up from germline, CDR1 is SSHAT and CDR2 is FNYEAQ (reference sequence). In nucleotides, the CDR3 is TGTGCCAGCAGCTTACGGGGTGGCACAGATACGCAGTATTTT. Amino acids: CASSLRGGTDTQYF.

The chain employs TRBV5-1 and TRBJ1-5; possible D gene TRBD1, 6 bases. CDR1 and CDR2 (germline): SGHRS, YFSETQ. CDR3 size: 15 residues. V lost 5 bases and J 0 bases, leaving 12 bases between the germline ends. The chain's CDR3 is CASREGGLSNQPQHF. In nucleotides, the CDR3 is TGCGCCAGCAGGGAGGGGGGGCTTAGCAATCAGCCCCAGCATTTT.

The chain employs TRBV7-9 and TRBJ1-1, with 7 positions matching TRBD1. Germline CDR1 is SEHNR and CDR2 is FQNEAQ (reference sequence). This CDR3 has 15 amino acids. J lost 2 bases, V lost 5 bases, and 8 bases had no gene match. The CDR3 bases are TGTGCCAGCAGCCCTCGACAGGGCGGCAACACTGAAGCTTTCTTT. Residues: CASSPRQGGNTEAFF. The full variable domain, rest sourced from reference TRBV7-9 and TRBJ1-1, is DTGVSQNPRHKITKRGQNVTFRCDPISEHNRLYWYRQTLGQGPEFLTYFQNEAQLEKSRLLSDRFSAERPKGSFSTLEIQRTEQGDSAMYLCASSPRQGGNTEAFFGQGTRLTVV.

This clone was seen just once. The chain joins TRBV5-1 to TRBJ2-2; D unresolved. V was shortened by 0 bases and J by 4 bases, with 10 bases between the two germline ends. From germline, CDR1 is SGHRS and CDR2 YFSETQ. The CDR3 consists of 15 residues. The CDR3 spells CASSLVGASTGELFF. CDR3 in DNA: TGCGCCAGCAGCTTGGTAGGAGCGAGCACCGGGGAGCTGTTTTTT.

The chain employs TRBV19 and TRBJ1-1; 7 bases are shared with TRBD1. V lost 5 bases, J lost 1 base, and 1 base stayed unmatched. From germline, CDR1 is LNHDA and CDR2 SQIVND (reference sequence). This CDR3 spans 13 amino acids. CDR3 loop: CASSRQGNTEAFF. The CDR3 bases are TGTGCCAGTAGTCGACAGGGGAACACTGAAGCTTTCTTT.

The chain employs TRBV5-4 and TRBJ1-1, with 7 bases fitting TRBD1. The germline V gene encodes CDR1 SGHNT and CDR2 YYREEE (reference sequence). There are 13 residues in the CDR3. J gave up 5 bases and V 3 bases, and 4 bases lay outside the gene matches. CDR3 in amino acids: CASSSQGRTEAFF. The CDR3, as DNA: TGTGCCAGCAGCTCACAGGGGAGGACTGAAGCTTTCTTT.

The V call is TRBV28, the J call TRBJ1-4; TRBD1 matches at 7 bases. Germline CDR1 reads MDHEN; CDR2 reads SYDVKM. J gave up 6 bases and V 7 bases, and 8 bases lay outside the gene matches. The CDR3 loop spans 14 amino acids. The DNA of the CDR3 is TGTGCCAGCAAACCCCCAGGGGGTCATGAAAAACTGTTTTTT. This sequence encodes CASKPPGGHEKLFF. Filled out from reference TRBV28 and TRBJ1-4, the complete variable domain reads DVKVTQSSRYLVKRTGEKVFLECVQDMDHENMFWYRQDPGLGLRLIYFSYDVKMKEKGDIPEGYSVSREKKERFSLILESASTNQTSMYLCASKPPGGHEKLFFGSGTQLSVL.

This clone was recorded once. The chain couples TRBV11-1 to TRBJ2-3; 8 bases agree with TRBD1. The V gene's germline CDR1 is SGHAT and CDR2 FQDESV (reference sequence). The CDR3 has 15 amino acids. The junction had 4 bases not matched to a gene; V was cut back by 4 bases and J by 1 base. The CDR3 protein is CASSSRTGRTDTQYF. CDR3 sequence (DNA): TGTGCCAGCAGCTCAAGGACAGGGCGCACAGATACGCAGTATTTT.

The chain employs TRBV19 and TRBJ2-2; perhaps TRBD2 as D (5 bases). V dropped 4 bases and J dropped 7 bases, with 13 bases sitting between them. The CDR3 length is 14 residues. Germline V gene sequence: CDR1 LNHDA, CDR2 SQIVND (reference sequence). For the CDR3, the DNA is TGTGCCAGTAGTAATAGAGGGCTGGGCGGGGAGCTGTTTTTT. It is translated as CASSNRGLGGELFF.

The chain couples TRBV7-8 to TRBJ1-3; D is uncertain. V was shortened by 5 bases and J by 4 bases, with 15 bases between the two germline ends. The CDR3 spans 15 residues. The germline gives CDR1 SGHVS, CDR2 FQNEAQ. In DNA, the CDR3 is TGTGCCAGCAGCGCAAGCGCAGGTCTGGGAAACACCATATATTTT. As protein: CASSASAGLGNTIYF.

The rearrangement links TRBV18 to TRBJ2-3; D not resolved. This CDR3 has 14 amino acids. Per germline, CDR1 KGHSH and CDR2 LQKENI. V was clipped by 1 base and J by 6 bases, with 11 bases between them. Here the CDR3 reads CASSPQGWDDTQYF. The CDR3 DNA is TGTGCCAGCTCACCACAGGGCTGGGATGATACGCAGTATTTT.

The rearrangement uses TRBV19 and TRBJ2-1; 7 nucleotides agree with TRBD1. Germline V gives CDR1 LNHDA, CDR2 SQIVND (reference sequence). CDR3 length: 13 residues. The trim removed 7 bases at V and 3 bases at J, leaving 3 bases unmatched. The CDR3 loop is CASTDRVYNEQFF. The CDR3, as DNA: TGTGCCAGTACCGACAGGGTCTACAATGAGCAGTTCTTC.

V usage is TRBV5-1 and J usage is TRBJ2-1; 9 nucleotides align to TRBD2. V lost 0 bases and J lost 6; bases outside the gene matches: 4. The CDR3 covers 15 residues. Germline V gene sequence: CDR1 SGHRS, CDR2 YFSETQ. CDR3 residues: CASSLESSGVNEQFF. CDR3 bases: TGCGCCAGCAGCTTGGAGTCTAGCGGGGTCAATGAGCAGTTCTTC.

This clone was counted between two and nine times. V is TRBV5-1 and J is TRBJ2-7, with no clear D. With 4 bases removed from V and 0 bases from J, the gap between germline ends came to 11 bases. The CDR3 is 14 amino acids. The germline V gene has CDR1 SGHRS and CDR2 YFSETQ. CDR3 protein: CASSTTTSSYEQYF. CDR3 DNA: TGCGCCAGCAGCACCACCACGAGCTCCTACGAGCAGTACTTC.

V is TRBV5-1 and J is TRBJ2-4, with D tentatively TRBD1 or TRBD2 (5 bases each). The CDR3 is 14 residues long. The V end lost 2 bases, the J end lost 8 bases, and 14 bases lay between the germline ends. CDR1 is SGHRS, CDR2 YFSETQ, per germline. The CDR3 region is CASSFQGESYIQYF. The CDR3 nucleotides are TGCGCCAGCAGCTTCCAGGGAGAGTCGTACATTCAGTACTTC.

V gene TRBV7-9 combines with J gene TRBJ1-2; D gene ambiguous. Germline V CDR1 and CDR2: SEHNR, FQNEAQ (reference sequence). Trimming removed 1 base at V and 2 bases at J, with 5 bases between. This CDR3 spans 13 amino acids. The CDR3 DNA follows: TGTGCCAGCAGCTTAGGGCGGAACTATGGCTACACCTTC. It specifies CASSLGRNYGYTF. Combining the CDR3 with reference TRBV7-9 and TRBJ1-2 gives the whole variable domain DTGVSQNPRHKITKRGQNVTFRCDPISEHNRLYWYRQTLGQGPEFLTYFQNEAQLEKSRLLSDRFSAERPKGSFSTLEIQRTEQGDSAMYLCASSLGRNYGYTFGSGTRLTVV.